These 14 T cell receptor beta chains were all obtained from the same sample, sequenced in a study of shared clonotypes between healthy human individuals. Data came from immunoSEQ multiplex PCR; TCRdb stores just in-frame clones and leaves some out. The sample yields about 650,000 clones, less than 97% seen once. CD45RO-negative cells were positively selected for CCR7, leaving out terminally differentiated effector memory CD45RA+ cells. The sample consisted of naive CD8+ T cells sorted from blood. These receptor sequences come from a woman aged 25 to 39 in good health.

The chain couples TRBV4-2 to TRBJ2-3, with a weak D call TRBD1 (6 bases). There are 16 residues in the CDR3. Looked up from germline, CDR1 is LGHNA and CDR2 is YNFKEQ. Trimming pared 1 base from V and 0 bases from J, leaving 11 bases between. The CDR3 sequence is CASSQAVGGSTDTQYF. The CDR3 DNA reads TGTGCCAGCAGCCAAGCGGTAGGGGGTAGCACAGATACGCAGTATTTT.

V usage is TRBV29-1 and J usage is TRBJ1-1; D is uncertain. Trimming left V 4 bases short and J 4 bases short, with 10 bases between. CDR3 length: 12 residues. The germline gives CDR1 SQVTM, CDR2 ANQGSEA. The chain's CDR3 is CSVAGDPTEAFF. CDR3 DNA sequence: TGCAGCGTTGCGGGAGACCCCACTGAAGCTTTCTTT.

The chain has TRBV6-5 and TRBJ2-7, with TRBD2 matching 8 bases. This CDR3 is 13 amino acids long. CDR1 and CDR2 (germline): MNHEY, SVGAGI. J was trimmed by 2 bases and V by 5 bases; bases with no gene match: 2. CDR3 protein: CASSRTSTYEQYF. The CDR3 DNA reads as TGTGCCAGCAGTCGGACTAGCACCTACGAGCAGTACTTC.

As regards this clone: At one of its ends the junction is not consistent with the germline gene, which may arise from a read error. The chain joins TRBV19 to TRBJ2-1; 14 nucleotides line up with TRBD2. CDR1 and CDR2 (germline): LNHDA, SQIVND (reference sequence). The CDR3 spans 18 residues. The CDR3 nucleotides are TGTGCCAGTAGTACTGGCTTGGGACTAGCGGGAGTATACAGTGAGCAGTTCTTC. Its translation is CASSTGLGLAGVYSEQFF.

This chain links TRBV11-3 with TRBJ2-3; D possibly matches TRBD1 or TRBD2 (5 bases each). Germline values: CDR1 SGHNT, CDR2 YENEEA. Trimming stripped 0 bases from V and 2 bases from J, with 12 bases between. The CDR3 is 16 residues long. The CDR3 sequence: CASSLDRRDPTDTQYF. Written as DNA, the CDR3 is TGTGCCAGCAGCTTAGATAGACGGGACCCCACAGATACGCAGTATTTT.

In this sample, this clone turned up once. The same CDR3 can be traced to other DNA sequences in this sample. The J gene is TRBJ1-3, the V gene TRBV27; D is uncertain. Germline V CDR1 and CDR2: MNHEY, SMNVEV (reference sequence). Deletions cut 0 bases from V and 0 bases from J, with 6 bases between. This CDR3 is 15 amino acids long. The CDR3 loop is CASSLSRSSGNTIYF. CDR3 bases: TGTGCCAGCAGTTTATCGCGAAGCTCTGGAAACACCATATATTTT.

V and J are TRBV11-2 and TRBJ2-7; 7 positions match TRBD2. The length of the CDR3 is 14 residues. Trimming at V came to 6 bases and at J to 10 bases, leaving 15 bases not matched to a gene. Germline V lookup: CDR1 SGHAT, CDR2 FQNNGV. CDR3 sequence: CASRRVRSGDRQYF. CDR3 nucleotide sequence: TGTGCCAGCAGACGGGTGCGGAGCGGGGACCGTCAGTACTTC.

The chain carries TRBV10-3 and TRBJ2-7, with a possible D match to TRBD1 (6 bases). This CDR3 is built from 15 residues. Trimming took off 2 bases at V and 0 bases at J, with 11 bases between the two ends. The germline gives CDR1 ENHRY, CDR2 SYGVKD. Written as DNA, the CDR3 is TGTGCCATCAGTGAGGGCCAGGGGTTCTCCTACGAGCAGTACTTC. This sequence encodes CAISEGQGFSYEQYF.

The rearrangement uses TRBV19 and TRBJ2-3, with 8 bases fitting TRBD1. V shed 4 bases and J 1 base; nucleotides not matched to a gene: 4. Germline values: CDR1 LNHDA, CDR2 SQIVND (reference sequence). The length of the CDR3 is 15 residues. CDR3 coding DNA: TGTGCCAGTAGTACCCAGGGGGCCCGCACAGATACGCAGTATTTT. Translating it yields CASSTQGARTDTQYF.

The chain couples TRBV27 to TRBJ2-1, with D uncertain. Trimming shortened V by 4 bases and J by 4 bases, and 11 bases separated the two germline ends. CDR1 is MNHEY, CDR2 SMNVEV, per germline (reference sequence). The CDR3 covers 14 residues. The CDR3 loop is CASSSSPSYNEQFF. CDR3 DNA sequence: TGTGCCAGCAGTTCTTCACCCTCATACAATGAGCAGTTCTTC.

The DNA of the CDR3 is TGTGCCAGCAGCTCCGACGGTGGCTTCTACAATGAGCAGTTCTTC. Amino acids: CASSSDGGFYNEQFF. V gene TRBV5-4 combines with J gene TRBJ2-1; no clear D gene. The CDR3 runs to 15 residues. Between the trimmed V and J ends, which lost 3 bases and 3 bases, there was a span of 13 bases. CDR1 SGHNT and CDR2 YYREEE come from the germline V gene (reference sequence).

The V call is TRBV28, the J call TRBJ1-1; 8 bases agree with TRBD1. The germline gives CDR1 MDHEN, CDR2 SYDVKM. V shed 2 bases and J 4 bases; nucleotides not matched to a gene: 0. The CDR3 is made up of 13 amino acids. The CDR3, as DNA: TGTGCCAGCAGTTTAGGACAGGGCACTGAAGCTTTCTTT. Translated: CASSLGQGTEAFF.

CDR3 coding DNA: TGTGCCAGCAGTTTGTCTAGCGGGGAGGGAAGGGGGCCCACAGATACGCAGTATTTT. It is translated as CASSLSSGEGRGPTDTQYF. The chain uses TRBV28 and TRBJ2-3; TRBD2 agrees at 9 bases. With 3 bases clipped from V and 2 bases from J, the junction kept 15 bases outside the gene matches. This CDR3 has 19 amino acids. Germline CDR1 is MDHEN and CDR2 is SYDVKM.

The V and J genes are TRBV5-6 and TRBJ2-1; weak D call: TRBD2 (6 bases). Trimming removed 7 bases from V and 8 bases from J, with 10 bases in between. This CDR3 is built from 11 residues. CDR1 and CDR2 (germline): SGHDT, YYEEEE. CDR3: CASGWDYEQFF. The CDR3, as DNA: TGTGCCAGCGGCTGGGACTATGAGCAGTTCTTC.